The 17 T cell receptor beta chains below were found in one sample sequenced in a study of shared clonotypes between healthy human individuals. Repertoires were generated with immunoSEQ multiplex PCR, while TCRdb's copy carries only in-frame clones and drops some. The top ten hold approximately 1.7% of the sample, which has roughly 700,000 clones, roughly 70% seen once. The specimen was memory CD4+ T cells sorted from blood. Subset described: CD45RA-negative fraction. The origin of the receptors is a woman in her 30s in good health.

The chain is built from TRBV15 and TRBJ2-7; tentative D call: TRBD1 (6 bases). The CDR3 has 19 residues. Germline values: CDR1 LNHNV, CDR2 YYDKDF (reference sequence). Deletions cut 0 bases from V and 6 bases from J, with 27 bases between. The CDR3 sequence: CATSRDPSVVGSGVSEQYF. The CDR3 nucleotides are TGTGCCACCAGCAGAGATCCGTCCGTCGTTGGTTCAGGGGTGAGCGAGCAGTACTTC.

The rearrangement uses TRBV4-2 and TRBJ1-2; 7 bases fit TRBD1. CDR3 size: 15 residues. Germline CDR1 is LGHNA and CDR2 is YNFKEQ. V shed 5 bases and J 4 bases; nucleotides not matched to a gene: 10. In DNA form, the CDR3 reads TGTGCCAGCAGCTCTACCGGGACAGCTAGCTATGGCTACACCTTC. Translated, it gives CASSSTGTASYGYTF.

V usage is TRBV6-1 and J usage is TRBJ2-1, with 11 bases identical to TRBD2. The CDR3 has 15 amino acids. Germline CDR1 is MNHNS and CDR2 is SASEGT. V was clipped by 3 bases and J by 4 bases; unmatched bases: 2. CDR3 residues: CASSDWTSGYNEQFF. In nucleotides, the CDR3 is TGTGCCAGCAGTGATTGGACTAGCGGGTACAATGAGCAGTTCTTC.

Here the CDR3 DNA reads TGTGCCAGCAGGCGGGACCATAATTCACCCCTCCACTTT. Translated, it gives CASRRDHNSPLHF. The V gene is TRBV7-2, the J gene TRBJ1-6, with a possible D match to TRBD1 (5 bases). This CDR3 has 13 amino acids. CDR1 is SGHTA, CDR2 FQGNSA, per germline. Trimming removed 6 bases at V and 5 bases at J, with 8 bases between.

This chain links TRBV9 with TRBJ2-3; 10 bases agree with TRBD2. Trimming took 3 bases from V and 2 from J; bases not matched to a gene: 3. Germline assignment: CDR1 SGDLS and CDR2 YYNGEE. This CDR3 is 15 amino acids long. The CDR3 nucleotides read TGTGCCAGCAGCGCTAGCGGGAGACTCACAGATACGCAGTATTTT. Its translation is CASSASGRLTDTQYF.

The CDR3 protein is CASSFTGGTDTQYF. DNA for the CDR3: TGTGCCAGCAGCTTTACGGGAGGCACAGATACGCAGTATTTT. The rearrangement joins TRBV7-9 to TRBJ2-3, with D tentatively TRBD2 (6 bases). V was cut by 3 bases and J by 1 base, with 8 bases left in between. The CDR3 spans 14 residues. CDR1 is SEHNR, CDR2 FQNEAQ, per germline (reference sequence).

The chain recombines TRBV14 with TRBJ2-7, with unresolved D. Germline CDR1 is SGHDN and CDR2 is FVKESK. Deletions cut 4 bases from V and 4 bases from J, with 8 bases between. The CDR3 is 12 residues long. CDR3 coding DNA: TGTGCCAGCAGCCTAACGCATTACGAGCAGTACTTC. Its translation: CASSLTHYEQYF.

The chain is built from TRBV25-1 and TRBJ2-1; 8 bases are shared with TRBD1. This CDR3 is 17 amino acids long. Per the germline V gene, CDR1 is MGHDK and CDR2 is SYGVNS. The V and J ends lost 4 bases and 8 bases, in that order; junction bases with no gene match: 16. This CDR3 is CASSGGSWTGLIYEQFF. DNA of the CDR3: TGTGCCAGCAGTGGGGGTTCCTGGACAGGGTTAATTTATGAGCAGTTCTTC.

This clone was recorded at least ten times. The rearrangement links TRBV7-7 to TRBJ2-1, with 13 nucleotides matching TRBD2. Germline trimming cut 5 bases from V and 7 bases from J; bases unmatched to any gene: 11. The germline CDR1 and CDR2 sequences are SSHAT and FNYEAQ (reference sequence). CDR3 length: 17 amino acids. The CDR3 sequence is CASSPNPLGLAGNEQFF. The CDR3 nucleotides are TGTGCCAGCAGCCCAAATCCCCTGGGACTAGCGGGAAATGAGCAGTTCTTC.

The CDR3: CASSLDQGTTYGYTF. The CDR3 region has the DNA TGTGCCAGCAGCTTAGATCAGGGGACGACTTATGGCTACACCTTC. V usage is TRBV7-8 and J usage is TRBJ1-2; possible D gene TRBD1, 6 bases. CDR1 and CDR2 from the germline V gene are SGHVS and FQNEAQ. This CDR3 has 15 amino acids. Deletions cut 1 base from V and 5 bases from J, with 14 bases between.

This rearrangement joins TRBV7-9 to TRBJ1-3; TRBD1 might be the D (6 bases). Deletions cut 5 bases from V and 3 bases from J, with 14 bases between. Germline CDR1 SEHNR, CDR2 FQNEAQ (reference sequence). The CDR3 runs to 15 residues. The CDR3 here is CASSPRTANGNTIYF. The CDR3 DNA follows: TGTGCCAGCAGCCCGCGGACAGCAAATGGAAACACCATATATTTT.

This rearrangement joins TRBV4-1 to TRBJ1-4; D not certain. The CDR3 runs 15 residues. Trimming left V 4 bases short and J 2 bases short, with 11 bases between. The germline V gene has CDR1 MGHRA and CDR2 YSYEKL. CDR3 loop: CASSLQEVTNEKLFF. The CDR3 DNA reads as TGCGCCAGCAGCCTTCAGGAGGTGACTAATGAAAAACTGTTTTTT.

Concerning this clone itself: Other DNA sequences in the sample encode the same CDR3. This CDR3 reads CASSYSTGGETQYF. The CDR3 DNA sequence: TGTGCCAGCAGTTACTCGACCGGGGGAGAGACCCAGTACTTC. The chain is built from TRBV6-5 and TRBJ2-5, with a tentative D call TRBD2 (6 bases). V lost 0 bases and J 4 bases, leaving 9 bases between the germline ends. The CDR3 is made up of 14 amino acids. Germline V gene sequence: CDR1 MNHEY, CDR2 SVGAGI.

The chain links TRBV10-1 to TRBJ2-7; a weak D match, TRBD2 (6 bases). V was clipped by 3 bases and J by 0 bases, with 12 bases between them. Looked up from germline, CDR1 is WNHNN and CDR2 is SYGVQD (reference sequence). There are 15 residues in the CDR3. The CDR3 spells CASSDSPGGSYEQYF. The CDR3 DNA follows: TGCGCCAGCAGTGATTCGCCCGGGGGCTCCTACGAGCAGTACTTC.

This clone was seen once. The rearrangement uses TRBV6-1 and TRBJ1-1, with TRBD1 identical over 7 bases. Germline CDR1 reads MNHNS; CDR2 reads SASEGT. V was clipped by 2 bases and J by 3 bases; unmatched bases: 12. The CDR3 has 17 amino acids. CDR3 sequence: CASSESRTGLRYTEAFF. The CDR3 DNA reads TGTGCCAGCAGTGAAAGTCGGACAGGCCTGCGTTACACTGAAGCTTTCTTT.

This clone was observed a handful of times. The chain combines TRBV15 with TRBJ2-2; weak D call: TRBD1 (6 bases). Germline V CDR1 and CDR2: LNHNV, YYDKDF (reference sequence). V was cut by 0 bases and J by 6 bases, with 8 bases left in between. There are 14 residues in the CDR3. The CDR3 bases are TGTGCCACCAGCAGAGAACAGGGCGCCGGGGAGCTGTTTTTT. Amino acid sequence: CATSREQGAGELFF.

This clone was seen repeatedly, ten times or more. The chain couples TRBV25-1 to TRBJ2-2, with TRBD2 identical over 11 bases. The V gene end was trimmed by 1 base and the J gene end by 4 bases; junction bases not matched to a gene: 2. The CDR3 is 16 residues long. Germline CDR1 reads MGHDK; CDR2 reads SYGVNS. CDR3: CASSESGTSGTGELFF. The DNA of the CDR3 is TGTGCCAGCAGTGAATCTGGGACTAGCGGCACCGGGGAGCTGTTTTTT.